One sample yielded the 7 T cell receptor beta chains listed below, sequenced in a study of OX40 agonist ivuxolimab in advanced cancers. The assay was immunoSEQ multiplex PCR, and TCRdb's table has in-frame clones only and misses some. Of tens of thousands of clones listed, around 88% were seen once; the top ten hold roughly 0.77%. This specimen consisted of CD4+ or CD8+ T cells sorted from blood, obtained in a trial of the OX40 agonist ivuxolimab. The receptors come from an adult with an advanced solid tumor such as melanoma, head and neck, liver or kidney cancer.

The V and J genes are TRBV19 and TRBJ2-7; no clear D. This CDR3 comprises 13 residues. The V end was cut by 3 bases, the J end by 6 bases, with 12 bases between. Germline CDR1 reads LNHDA; CDR2 reads SQIVND (reference sequence). Written as DNA, the CDR3 is TGTGCCAGTAGTATTAATGCAGGCCTCGAGCAGTACTTC. It specifies CASSINAGLEQYF.

This chain connects TRBV27 to TRBJ1-1; 7 bases match TRBD1. Looked up from germline, CDR1 is MNHEY and CDR2 is SMNVEV (reference sequence). V gave up 6 bases and J gave up 1 base; unmatched junction bases: 5. The CDR3 runs to 14 residues. The chain's CDR3 is CASSKTGRNTEAFF. CDR3 bases: TGTGCCAGCAGCAAGACAGGGAGGAACACTGAAGCTTTCTTT.

This clone was recorded only once. The CDR3 bases are TGTGCCAGCAGCTTGGTGCGGGGAGGGGGACAGCCCCAGCATTTT. This encodes CASSLVRGGGQPQHF. The rearrangement joins TRBV5-7 to TRBJ1-5, with a tentative D call TRBD1 (6 bases). TRBV5-7 is an open reading frame, and its role is uncertain. The germline V and J ends were trimmed by 0 bases and 7 bases, with 14 bases remaining between them. CDR3 length equals 15 residues.

The J gene is TRBJ1-1, the V gene TRBV18; D not certain. This CDR3 has 13 amino acids. The germline gives CDR1 KGHSH, CDR2 LQKENI. V lost 8 bases, J lost 0 bases, and 10 bases lay in between. CDR3 bases: TGTGCCAGCCGAGAGGGTATGAACACTGAAGCTTTCTTT. This codes for CASREGMNTEAFF.

J is TRBJ2-5 and V is TRBV7-8; D may be TRBD1 or TRBD2 (5 bases each). Germline CDR1 reads SGHVS; CDR2 reads FQNEAQ. Trimming left V 5 bases short and J 0 bases short, with 10 bases between. The CDR3 is 14 amino acids. The DNA for the CDR3 is TGTGCCAGCAGCCAAGGGACGGACCAAGAGACCCAGTACTTC. The encoded protein is CASSQGTDQETQYF.

This clone occurred once. The chain recombines TRBV28 with TRBJ2-2, with TRBD1 matching 8 bases. V lost 5 bases and J lost 6; bases outside the gene matches: 8. Looked up from germline, CDR1 is MDHEN and CDR2 is SYDVKM. The CDR3 length is 15 residues. The CDR3 DNA reads as TGTGCCAGCAGTCAACCCCGACAGGGGCCCGGGGAGCTGTTTTTT. It is translated as CASSQPRQGPGELFF.

This clone was counted a few times. V and J are TRBV27 and TRBJ1-2; weak D call: TRBD1 (5 bases). Germline assignment: CDR1 MNHEY and CDR2 SMNVEV (reference sequence). Trimming removed 4 bases from V and 6 bases from J, with 24 bases in between. The CDR3 is made up of 17 amino acids. CDR3 sequence reads: CASSSTPGRQTFDGYTF. The CDR3 DNA follows: TGTGCCAGCAGTTCAACCCCGGGACGCCAAACCTTTGATGGCTACACCTTC.